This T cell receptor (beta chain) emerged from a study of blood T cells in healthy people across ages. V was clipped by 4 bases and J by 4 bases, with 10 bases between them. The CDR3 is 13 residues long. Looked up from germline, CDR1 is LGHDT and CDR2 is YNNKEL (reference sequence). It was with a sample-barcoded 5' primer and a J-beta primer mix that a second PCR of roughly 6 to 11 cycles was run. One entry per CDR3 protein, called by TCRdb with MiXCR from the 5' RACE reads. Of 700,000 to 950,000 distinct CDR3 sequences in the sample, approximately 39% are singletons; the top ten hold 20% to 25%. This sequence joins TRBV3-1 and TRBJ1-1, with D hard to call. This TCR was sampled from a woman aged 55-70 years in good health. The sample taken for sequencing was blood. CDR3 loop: CASSLRVSTEAFF. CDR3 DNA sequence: TGTGCCAGCAGCCTTCGAGTTAGCACTGAAGCTTTCTTT.